Listed below are T cell receptor beta chains from one sample, sequenced in a study of immune evolution from preneoplasia to lung adenocarcinoma. Clones were read by immunoSEQ multiplex PCR, and TCRdb kept only the in-frame ones, dropping some. The sample holds 6,500 to 9,500 clones, roughly two thirds seen once. The sequenced sample consisted of FFPE lung adenocarcinoma in situ tissue. The receptors were gathered from an older donor with lung adenocarcinoma. Some clones in this sample may be carry-over from other donors' samples. The CDR3 runs from the conserved cysteine through the conserved F or W. The order of the fields is CDR3 DNA, CDR3 protein, V gene, D gene, J gene, clone size. D genes are given only for firm matches. Clone size is shown for a subset of rows, as once, few, many or a class of expanded clone.

TGTGCCAGCAGCTGGGGACAGGCCACCGGGGAGCTGTTTTTT	CASSWGQATGELFF	TRBV7-9	TRBD1	TRBJ2-2	once
TGTGCCAGCAGTTTGGGTGCCACCGGGGAGCTGTTTTTT	CASSLGATGELFF	TRBV28	.	TRBJ2-2	few
TGCGCCAGCAGCCAAGATCAAGTCAAAGATGAGCAGTACTTC	CASSQDQVKDEQYF	TRBV4-1	.	TRBJ2-7	once
TGTGCTAGTGCCATCCCGGGGAAAGCCTACGAGCAGTACTTC	CASAIPGKAYEQYF	TRBV12-5	.	TRBJ2-7	.
TGCGCCAGCAGTGAAAGGGGGCAGGATGGCTACACCTTC	CASSERGQDGYTF	TRBV10-2	TRBD1	TRBJ1-2	.
TGTGCCTGGGACAGGGACGGTCAGCCCCAGCATTTT	CAWDRDGQPQHF	TRBV30	TRBD1	TRBJ1-5	.
TGTGCCATCAGTGCGACAAACAGGGACTCCTACGAGCAGTACTTC	CAISATNRDSYEQYF	TRBV10-3	.	TRBJ2-7	.
TGTGCCAGTAAATTCCTAGGGGGCGGCACTGAAGCTTTCTTT	CASKFLGGGTEAFF	TRBV19	TRBD1	TRBJ1-1	.
TGTGCCAGCAGCTTAGGACAGAGCACAGATACGCAGTATTTT	CASSLGQSTDTQYF	TRBV7-9	.	TRBJ2-3	.
TGTGCCAGCAGCCCGGCGGGGGGCGCTGGAAACACCATATATTTT	CASSPAGGAGNTIYF	TRBV13	.	TRBJ1-3	.
TGTGCCAGCAGTTTATCGGGCTTTAGCGGCTACACCTTC	CASSLSGFSGYTF	TRBV27	.	TRBJ1-2	.
TGTGCCTGGGGAAGGGCAGATACGCAGTATTTT	CAWGRADTQYF	TRBV30	.	TRBJ2-3	.
TGTGCCAGCGGAGACAGGCTCACCTATAATTCACCCCTCCACTTT	CASGDRLTYNSPLHF	TRBV5-4	.	TRBJ1-6	.
TGCGCCAGCAGTGAGGCGCCGAATTCACCCCTCCACTTT	CASSEAPNSPLHF	TRBV10-1	.	TRBJ1-6	once
TGTGCCAGCAGCTTTTCTGGGGGAGAGACCCAGTACTTC	CASSFSGGETQYF	TRBV11-3	.	TRBJ2-5	.
TGTGCCAGCTCACCACAATCCGAAAATGAGCAGTTCTTC	CASSPQSENEQFF	TRBV18	.	TRBJ2-1	few
TGTGCCAGCAGCCAGATGGGACCTCTAGCCAAAAACATTCAGTACTTC	CASSQMGPLAKNIQYF	TRBV5-5	.	TRBJ2-4	.
TGTGCCAGCAGATTTAGCGGAGGCACAGATACGCAGTATTTT	CASRFSGGTDTQYF	TRBV2	.	TRBJ2-3	.
TGTGCCAGCAGTTCCTCTAGCGGCCCTAGCACAGATACGCAGTATTTT	CASSSSSGPSTDTQYF	TRBV27	TRBD2	TRBJ2-3	.
TGTGCCAGCAGCTCTAGCCCCGTGCAGGGTCAGCCCCAGCATTTT	CASSSSPVQGQPQHF	TRBV7-8	.	TRBJ1-5	.
TGTGCCTGGAGCTCCTCCCGCCGGACTGTTTTCGGCTACACCTTC	CAWSSSRRTVFGYTF	TRBV30	.	TRBJ1-2	.
TGTGCCAGTAGTATGGGCCCCTCCTACGAGCAGTACTTC	CASSMGPSYEQYF	TRBV19	.	TRBJ2-7	.
TGTGCCAGCAGTGTCGGGACACTCCAAGAGACCCAGTACTTC	CASSVGTLQETQYF	TRBV2	.	TRBJ2-5	once
TGTGCCAGCAGTGAAGCGGAGGTGGTTGAGCAGTACTTC	CASSEAEVVEQYF	TRBV2	.	TRBJ2-7	few
TGTGCCAGCAGCTCCCGCCGGGGCACAGATACGCAGTATTTT	CASSSRRGTDTQYF	TRBV7-9	.	TRBJ2-3	.
TGTGCCAGCAGCGTAGCTGGCCTTGGAAACACCATATATTTT	CASSVAGLGNTIYF	TRBV9	.	TRBJ1-3	.
TGTGCCACCAGCAACCATGAGAACGAGCAGTACTTC	CATSNHENEQYF	TRBV15	.	TRBJ2-7	.
TGTGCCAGCTTCTCCGGGGGCACTAATGAAAAACTGTTTTTT	CASFSGGTNEKLFF	TRBV28	.	TRBJ1-4	medium-sized
TGTGCCAGCATGAGATGCGGGCCGTACACCGGGGAGCTGTTTTTT	CASMRCGPYTGELFF	TRBV21-1	.	TRBJ2-2	.
TGCAGTGCTAGAGGGGGCTACGAGCAGTACTTC	CSARGGYEQYF	TRBV20-1	.	TRBJ2-7	once
TGTGCCAGCAGTTACTCCCAGACCATGAACACTGAAGCTTTCTTT	CASSYSQTMNTEAFF	TRBV6-5	.	TRBJ1-1	.
TGTGCCAGCAGCTTAGGGCAAACTAATGAAAAACTGTTTTTT	CASSLGQTNEKLFF	TRBV7-2	.	TRBJ1-4	once
TGCGCCAGCAGCAAGGAAAGACAGAACTCTGGAAACACCATATATTTT	CASSKERQNSGNTIYF	TRBV5-1	.	TRBJ1-3	.
TGTGCCAGCAGCTCAAGGACAGGTTCCTACGAGCAGTACTTC	CASSSRTGSYEQYF	TRBV5-8	TRBD1	TRBJ2-7	.
TGTGCCAGCAGCGCCCGGGCCCAGGATACGCAGTATTTT	CASSARAQDTQYF	TRBV9	.	TRBJ2-3	.
TGTGCCACCAGCAGAGGAACAGGGTTCGGGGAGACCCAGTACTTC	CATSRGTGFGETQYF	TRBV15	.	TRBJ2-5	few
TGTGCTAGTGGTCCCCCAAGCACAGATACGCAGTATTTT	CASGPPSTDTQYF	TRBV12-5	.	TRBJ2-3	few
TGTGCCAGCAGCTTGACAGGGAGCTATGGCTACACCTTC	CASSLTGSYGYTF	TRBV5-4	.	TRBJ1-2	.
TGTGCCACCAGCAGAGAATTAGGGGCCGTCTATGGCTACACCTTC	CATSRELGAVYGYTF	TRBV15	.	TRBJ1-2	.
TGTGCCAGTTCGGGAGATGCGGATACGCAGTATTTT	CASSGDADTQYF	TRBV6-1	.	TRBJ2-3	.
TGTGCCAGCAGCTTGGACACTGGGCCTGAAAAACTGTTTTTT	CASSLDTGPEKLFF	TRBV5-5	.	TRBJ1-4	.
TGTGCCAGCAGTTTATGGACATTTCAAGAGACCCAGTACTTC	CASSLWTFQETQYF	TRBV28	.	TRBJ2-5	once
TGTGCCAGCAGTTTCCGGGGGAGATACAATGAGCAGTTCTTC	CASSFRGRYNEQFF	TRBV6-6	.	TRBJ2-1	few
TGTGCCAGCAGCCCCCGATATGTAACCGGGGAGCTGTTTTTT	CASSPRYVTGELFF	TRBV7-2	.	TRBJ2-2	.
TGTGCCAGCAATCCTGGGGACAGGGGAGGGTATGGCTACACCTTC	CASNPGDRGGYGYTF	TRBV6-6	TRBD1	TRBJ1-2	.
TGCGCCAGCAAGGGTGGCTCGGGCTACACCTTC	CASKGGSGYTF	TRBV5-1	.	TRBJ1-2	few
TGCAGCGTTAGTCACAGGGGCTACGAGCAGTACTTC	CSVSHRGYEQYF	TRBV29-1	TRBD1	TRBJ2-7	.
TGTGCCAGCAGCGTCGGCCGACTAGGGACAGCTAGCACAGATACGCAGTATTTT	CASSVGRLGTASTDTQYF	TRBV7-9	.	TRBJ2-3	.
TGCGCCAGCAGATCTACCGAGGGCAATCAGCCCCAGCATTTT	CASRSTEGNQPQHF	TRBV5-1	.	TRBJ1-5	.
TGTGCCAGCGCCGGGACACGAAACTTGGGGGAGCAGTTCTTC	CASAGTRNLGEQFF	TRBV2	.	TRBJ2-1	few
TGTGCCAGTACGTTCGAAGGCCTCATGAACACTGAAGCTTTCTTT	CASTFEGLMNTEAFF	TRBV19	.	TRBJ1-1	few
TGCGCCAGCAGCTTTACTAGCGGGGGGACAGATACGCAGTATTTT	CASSFTSGGTDTQYF	TRBV5-1	TRBD2	TRBJ2-3	.
TGTGCCAGCAGTGTTGGGACCGGGGAGCTGTTTTTT	CASSVGTGELFF	TRBV2	.	TRBJ2-2	.
TGTGCCAGCAGCCCAACAGGGGGAGAAACTGAGGCTTTCTTT	CASSPTGGETEAFF	TRBV11-2	TRBD1	TRBJ1-1	.
TGCGCCAGCAGCCAGCTAGCGCCAGATACGCAGTATTTT	CASSQLAPDTQYF	TRBV4-1	.	TRBJ2-3	.
TGTGCCAGCAGCTTAGGGCCCCTAGCCAAAAACATTCAGTACTTC	CASSLGPLAKNIQYF	TRBV7-2	.	TRBJ2-4	.
TGTGCCAGCTCACCAGTCCGTAGGCATGAGCAGTTCTTC	CASSPVRRHEQFF	TRBV18	.	TRBJ2-1	few